A single sample gave rise to the 2 T cell receptor beta chains below, sequenced in a study of blood T cell repertoires in COVID-19. Only in-frame clones appear in the TCRdb table, and some are missing; sequencing was by immunoSEQ multiplex PCR. The sample shows about 200,000 clones, around 86% of them seen only once. The source material was PBMCs or T cells enriched from blood (not recorded which). The receptors were sampled from a woman in her forties or fifties with acute COVID-19.

The V and J genes are TRBV5-5 and TRBJ1-3; no reliable D call. V was clipped by 4 bases and J by 0 bases, with 11 bases between them. CDR1 and CDR2 from the germline V gene are SGHKS and YYEKEE (reference sequence). The CDR3 loop spans 15 amino acids. This CDR3 is CASSLLGISGNTIYF. DNA of the CDR3: TGTGCCAGCAGCCTCCTAGGAATCTCTGGAAACACCATATATTTT.

The rearrangement uses TRBV5-6 and TRBJ1-6; the D is unclear. Per the germline V gene, CDR1 is SGHDT and CDR2 is YYEEEE. CDR3 size: 14 residues. Between the trimmed V and J ends, which lost 1 base and 7 bases, there was a span of 9 bases. CDR3 region: CASSLIGSNSPLHF. In DNA, the CDR3 is TGTGCCAGCAGCTTGATCGGGTCCAATTCACCCCTCCACTTT.